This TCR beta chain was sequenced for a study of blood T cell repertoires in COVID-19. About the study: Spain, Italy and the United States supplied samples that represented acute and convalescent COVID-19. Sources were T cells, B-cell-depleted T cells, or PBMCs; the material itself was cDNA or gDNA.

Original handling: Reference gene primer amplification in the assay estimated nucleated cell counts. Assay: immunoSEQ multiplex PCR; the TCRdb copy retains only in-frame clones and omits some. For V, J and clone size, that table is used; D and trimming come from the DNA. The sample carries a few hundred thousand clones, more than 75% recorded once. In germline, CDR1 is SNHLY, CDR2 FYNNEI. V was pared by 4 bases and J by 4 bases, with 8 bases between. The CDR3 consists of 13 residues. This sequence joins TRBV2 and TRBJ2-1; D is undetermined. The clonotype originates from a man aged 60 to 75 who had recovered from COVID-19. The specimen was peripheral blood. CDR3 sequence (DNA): TGTGCCAGCAGTGTGACAAGTTACAATGAGCAGTTCTTC. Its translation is CASSVTSYNEQFF.